This record looks at one T cell receptor (beta chain) sequence and its context. Many counts were recorded for this clonotype. The antigen it recognizes is unknown. Nothing much larger sits one base from this clone, and base qualities are not available. This record belongs to a study of breast tumors, draining lymph nodes, adjacent tissues (TCRdb year 2016). At the level of the whole study: Breast cancer patients provided tumor, adjacent nontumor tissue and axillary lymph nodes, and the study compared the TCR beta repertoires across these three sources. In human breast cancer, the study set out to assess how tumor, surrounding tissue and draining lymph node repertoires relate to one another and whether T cells might be exchanged between them. General conclusions and limits of the study: The similarity between tumor and nontumor tissue repertoires was significantly greater in luminal-like breast cancer than in basal-like breast cancer. The data were considered consistent with the idea that most tumor T cells come from the lymph node and then expand in tumor tissue. The study presented the conclusion that tumor T cells originate in lymph nodes as consistent with a hypothesis, not as something directly demonstrated. Tumors showed preferential V and J gene usage, and their T-cell repertoire diversity fell below that of lymph nodes yet above that of nontumor tissue.

V has 1 base trimmed and J has 7 bases trimmed; junction bases matching no gene number 6. The CDR1 and CDR2 encoded by the germline V gene (reference sequence) are LGHDT and YNNKEL. From the cysteine through the phenylalanine, the CDR3 covers 15 amino acids. Just the 45-base CDR3 DNA is kept, in frame starting at base 1. Lymph node samples were obtained from the axillary draining lymph nodes of breast cancer patients. Instrument on record: Illumina HiSeq 2000. Multiplex PCR amplification was used to build the TCR beta chain libraries. High-throughput sequencing was used to analyze the amplified TCR beta chain products. TCRdb trimmed the raw reads at Q25, called clones with MiXCR and kept productive beta chains. Every entry covers one CDR3 protein and lists the most common genes and DNA from its rows. The sample yields under 250,000 distinct CDR3 sequences; roughly 30% were counted once. The ten largest make up around 1.5% of the sample.

This sequence was found in a female donor with breast cancer. Some clones in this sample may be carry-over from other donors' samples. The sequence links TRBV3-1 to TRBJ2-2; TRBD2 agrees with 7 junctional bases. Sequencing was done on a sample of axillary lymph node tissue. The CDR3 region reads CASSQATSTGGELFF. The DNA sequence follows: TGTGCCAGCAGCCAAGCGACTAGCACTGGCGGGGAGCTGTTTTTT.